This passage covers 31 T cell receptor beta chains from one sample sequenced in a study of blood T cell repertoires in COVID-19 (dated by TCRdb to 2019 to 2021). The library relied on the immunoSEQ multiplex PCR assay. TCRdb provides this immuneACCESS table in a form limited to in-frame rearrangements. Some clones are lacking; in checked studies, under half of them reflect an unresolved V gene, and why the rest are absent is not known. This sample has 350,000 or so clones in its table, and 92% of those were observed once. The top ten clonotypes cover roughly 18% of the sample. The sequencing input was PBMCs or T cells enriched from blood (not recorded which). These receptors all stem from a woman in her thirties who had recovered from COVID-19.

CDR3 nucleotide sequence: TGTGCCAGCAGCCAAGTCATCGGGGGAACTAATGAAAAACTGTTTTTT. Amino acids: CASSQVIGGTNEKLFF. The V call is TRBV3-1 (or the pseudogene TRBV3-2), the J call TRBJ1-4, with D possibly TRBD1 on 5 matching bases. Germline CDR1 and CDR2: LGHDT and YNNKEL (reference sequence). The CDR3 has 16 amino acids. V was clipped by 1 base and J by 1 base, with 10 bases between them.

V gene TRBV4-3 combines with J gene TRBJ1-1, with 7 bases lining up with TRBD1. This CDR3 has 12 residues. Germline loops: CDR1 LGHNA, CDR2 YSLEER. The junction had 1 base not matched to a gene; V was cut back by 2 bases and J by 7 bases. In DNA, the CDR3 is TGCGCCAGCAGCCAACAGGGGGGTGAAGCTTTCTTT. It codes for CASSQQGGEAFF.

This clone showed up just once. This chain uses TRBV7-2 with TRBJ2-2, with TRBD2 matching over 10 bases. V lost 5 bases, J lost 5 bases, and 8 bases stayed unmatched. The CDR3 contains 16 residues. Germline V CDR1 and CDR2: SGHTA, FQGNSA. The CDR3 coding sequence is TGTGCCAGCAGCCCTCAACTACTAGCGGGAACCGGGGAGCTGTTTTTT. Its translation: CASSPQLLAGTGELFF.

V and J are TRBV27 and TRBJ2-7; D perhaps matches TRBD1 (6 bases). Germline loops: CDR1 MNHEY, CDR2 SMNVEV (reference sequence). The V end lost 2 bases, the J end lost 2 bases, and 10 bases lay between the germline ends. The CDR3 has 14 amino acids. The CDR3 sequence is CASSLIGGTYEQYF. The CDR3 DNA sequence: TGTGCCAGCAGTTTAATAGGGGGTACCTACGAGCAGTACTTC.

The CDR3 spells CASSLGRATYEQYF. The CDR3 DNA is TGTGCCAGCAGCTTAGGCAGGGCCACCTACGAGCAGTACTTC. The chain couples TRBV11-3 to TRBJ2-7; tentatively, D is TRBD1 (5 bases). V was trimmed by 1 base and J by 2 bases, leaving 9 bases between them. The germline gives CDR1 SGHNT, CDR2 YENEEA. The CDR3 length is 14 residues.

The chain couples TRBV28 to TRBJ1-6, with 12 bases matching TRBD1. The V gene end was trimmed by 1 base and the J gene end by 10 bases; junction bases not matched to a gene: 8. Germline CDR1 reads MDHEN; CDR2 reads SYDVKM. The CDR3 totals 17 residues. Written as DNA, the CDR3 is TGTGCCAGCAGTTTATACGGGACAGGGGGCTGGAGCTCACCCCTCCACTTT. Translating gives CASSLYGTGGWSSPLHF.

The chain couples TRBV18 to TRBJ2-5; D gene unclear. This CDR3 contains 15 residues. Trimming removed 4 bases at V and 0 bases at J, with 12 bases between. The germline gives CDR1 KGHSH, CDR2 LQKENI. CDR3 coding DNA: TGTGCCAGCTCACGCTATCCCGACAACCAAGAGACCCAGTACTTC. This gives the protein CASSRYPDNQETQYF.

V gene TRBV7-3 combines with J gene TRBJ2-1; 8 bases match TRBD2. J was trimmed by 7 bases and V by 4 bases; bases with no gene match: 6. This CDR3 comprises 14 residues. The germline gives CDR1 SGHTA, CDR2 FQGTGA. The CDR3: CASSSTGGANEQFF. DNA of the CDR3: TGTGCCAGCAGCTCCACCGGGGGGGCGAATGAGCAGTTCTTC.

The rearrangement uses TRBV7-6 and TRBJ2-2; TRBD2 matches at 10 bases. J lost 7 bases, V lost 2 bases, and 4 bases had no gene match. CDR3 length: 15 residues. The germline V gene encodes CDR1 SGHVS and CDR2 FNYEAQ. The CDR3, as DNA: TGTGCCAGCAGCTTACTAGCGGGAGCAGTCGGGGAGCTGTTTTTT. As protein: CASSLLAGAVGELFF.

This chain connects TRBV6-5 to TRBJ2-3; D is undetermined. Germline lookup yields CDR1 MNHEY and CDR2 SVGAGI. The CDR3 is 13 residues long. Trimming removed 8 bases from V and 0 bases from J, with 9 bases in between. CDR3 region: CASSAASTDTQYF. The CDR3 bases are TGTGCCAGCTCGGCGGCAAGCACAGATACGCAGTATTTT.

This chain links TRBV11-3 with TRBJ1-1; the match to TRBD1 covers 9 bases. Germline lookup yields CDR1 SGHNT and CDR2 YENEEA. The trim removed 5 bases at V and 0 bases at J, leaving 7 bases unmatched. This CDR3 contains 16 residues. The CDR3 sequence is CASSPGTGFMNTEAFF. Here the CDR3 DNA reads TGTGCCAGCAGCCCCGGGACAGGGTTCATGAACACTGAAGCTTTCTTT.

CDR3 bases: TGTGCCAGCAGCTACGTACAGCCAGGGACTAGCGGGAGTGATACGCAGTATTTT. This codes for CASSYVQPGTSGSDTQYF. This chain connects TRBV14 to TRBJ2-3; 14 bases map to TRBD2. The CDR3 loop spans 18 amino acids. Germline values: CDR1 SGHDN, CDR2 FVKESK. V lost 5 bases to trimming and J lost 6 bases; unmatched junction nucleotides: 13.

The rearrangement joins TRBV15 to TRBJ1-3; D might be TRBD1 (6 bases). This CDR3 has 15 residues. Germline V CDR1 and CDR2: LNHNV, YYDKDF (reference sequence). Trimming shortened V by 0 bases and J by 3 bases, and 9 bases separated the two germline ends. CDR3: CATSRDRGVGNTIYF. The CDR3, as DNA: TGTGCCACCAGCAGAGACAGGGGAGTTGGAAACACCATATATTTT.

CDR3 DNA: TGTGCCAGCAGCCCCGCTGGGGGGGAAATCTTCACCGGGGAGCTGTTTTTT. Protein sequence: CASSPAGGEIFTGELFF. The chain couples TRBV5-4 to TRBJ2-2, with TRBD2 identical over 7 bases. From germline, CDR1 is SGHNT and CDR2 YYREEE (reference sequence). J gave up 4 bases and V 4 bases, and 13 bases lay outside the gene matches. The CDR3 contains 17 residues.

CDR3 in DNA: TGCGCCAGCAGCCAAGATCCCAGCGGGTCCTCCTACGAGCAGTACTTC. This sequence encodes CASSQDPSGSSYEQYF. V gene TRBV4-1 combines with J gene TRBJ2-7; perhaps TRBD2 as D (6 bases). V lost 0 bases, J lost 0 bases, and 12 bases lay in between. Germline V gene lookup returns CDR1 MGHRA and CDR2 YSYEKL. This CDR3 region has 16 residues.

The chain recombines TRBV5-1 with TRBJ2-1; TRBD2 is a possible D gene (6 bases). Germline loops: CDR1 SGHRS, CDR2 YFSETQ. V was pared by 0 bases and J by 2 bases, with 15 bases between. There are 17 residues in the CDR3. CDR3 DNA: TGCGCCAGCAGCTTGGTTGGGTGGGGGGACCCCTACAATGAGCAGTTCTTC. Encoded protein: CASSLVGWGDPYNEQFF.

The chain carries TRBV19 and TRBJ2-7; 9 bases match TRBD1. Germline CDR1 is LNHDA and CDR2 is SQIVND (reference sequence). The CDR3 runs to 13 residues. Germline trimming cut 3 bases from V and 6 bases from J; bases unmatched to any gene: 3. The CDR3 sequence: CASSIGTGSEQYF. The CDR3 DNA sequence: TGTGCCAGTAGTATTGGGACAGGGTCCGAGCAGTACTTC. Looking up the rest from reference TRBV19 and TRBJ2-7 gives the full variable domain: DGGITQSPKYLFRKEGQNVTLSCEQNLNHDAMYWYRQDPGQGLRLIYYSQIVNDFQKGDIAEGYSVSREKKESFPLTVTSAQKNPTAFYLCASSIGTGSEQYFGPGTRLTVT.

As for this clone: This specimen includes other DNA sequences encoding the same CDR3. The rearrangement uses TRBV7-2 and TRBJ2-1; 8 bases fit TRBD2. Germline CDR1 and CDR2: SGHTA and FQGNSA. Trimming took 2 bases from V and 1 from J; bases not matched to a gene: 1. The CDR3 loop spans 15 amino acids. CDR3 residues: CASSLSGGSYNEQFF. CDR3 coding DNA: TGTGCCAGCAGCTTAAGCGGGGGTTCCTACAATGAGCAGTTCTTC.

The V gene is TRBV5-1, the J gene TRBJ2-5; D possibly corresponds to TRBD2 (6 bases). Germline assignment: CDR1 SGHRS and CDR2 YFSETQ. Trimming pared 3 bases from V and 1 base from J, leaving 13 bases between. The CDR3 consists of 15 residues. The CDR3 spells CASSYSGTPQETQYF. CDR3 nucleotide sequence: TGCGCCAGCAGCTATTCCGGGACTCCCCAAGAGACCCAGTACTTC.

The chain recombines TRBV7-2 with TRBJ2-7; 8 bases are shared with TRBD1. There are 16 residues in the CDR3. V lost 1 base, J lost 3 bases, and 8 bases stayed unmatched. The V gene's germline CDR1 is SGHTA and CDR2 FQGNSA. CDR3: CASSLVPAGGLYEQYF. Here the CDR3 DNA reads TGTGCCAGCAGCTTAGTCCCCGCAGGGGGCCTCTACGAGCAGTACTTC.

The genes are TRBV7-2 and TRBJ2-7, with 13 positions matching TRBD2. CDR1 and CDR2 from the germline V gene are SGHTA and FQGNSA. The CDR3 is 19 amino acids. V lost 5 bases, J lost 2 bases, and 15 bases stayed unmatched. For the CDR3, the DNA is TGTGCCAGCAGCAACTGGACTAGCGGGAGTCCCACCAGGGCCTACGAGCAGTACTTC. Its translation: CASSNWTSGSPTRAYEQYF.

The CDR3 DNA reads TGTGCCAGCAGCTTGTTCGGAGGGCTGAGCTACGAGCAGTACTTC. Encoded protein: CASSLFGGLSYEQYF. The V gene is TRBV5-6, the J gene TRBJ2-7; a possible D gene is TRBD2 (6 bases). CDR1 SGHDT and CDR2 YYEEEE come from the germline V gene. Trimming shortened V by 1 base and J by 3 bases, and 14 bases separated the two germline ends. This CDR3 contains 15 residues.

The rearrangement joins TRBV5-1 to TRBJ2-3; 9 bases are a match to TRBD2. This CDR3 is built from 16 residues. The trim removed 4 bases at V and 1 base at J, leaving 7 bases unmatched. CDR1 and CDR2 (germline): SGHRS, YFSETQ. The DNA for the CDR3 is TGCGCCAGCAGCGGATTAGCGGGGGTTCGCACAGATACGCAGTATTTT. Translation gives CASSGLAGVRTDTQYF.

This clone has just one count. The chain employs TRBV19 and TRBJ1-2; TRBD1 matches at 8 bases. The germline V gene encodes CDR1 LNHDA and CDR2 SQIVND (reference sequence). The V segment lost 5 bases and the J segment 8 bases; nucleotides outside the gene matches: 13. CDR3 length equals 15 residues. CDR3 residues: CASSAGTGIVRGYTF. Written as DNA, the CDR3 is TGTGCCAGTAGTGCCGGGACAGGTATAGTGCGCGGCTACACCTTC.

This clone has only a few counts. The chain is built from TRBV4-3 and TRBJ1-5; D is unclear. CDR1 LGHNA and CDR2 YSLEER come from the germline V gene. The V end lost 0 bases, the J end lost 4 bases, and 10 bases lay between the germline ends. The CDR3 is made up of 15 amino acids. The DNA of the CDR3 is TGCGCCAGCAGCCAAGAAGCGGTCGGGAATCAGCCCCAGCATTTT. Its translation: CASSQEAVGNQPQHF.

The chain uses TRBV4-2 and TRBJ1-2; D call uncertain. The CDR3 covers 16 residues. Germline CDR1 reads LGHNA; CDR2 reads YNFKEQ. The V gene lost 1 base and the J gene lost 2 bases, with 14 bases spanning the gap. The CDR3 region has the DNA TGTGCCAGCAGCCAAGTTAGTCCCTCGGGGAACTATGGCTACACCTTC. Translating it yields CASSQVSPSGNYGYTF.

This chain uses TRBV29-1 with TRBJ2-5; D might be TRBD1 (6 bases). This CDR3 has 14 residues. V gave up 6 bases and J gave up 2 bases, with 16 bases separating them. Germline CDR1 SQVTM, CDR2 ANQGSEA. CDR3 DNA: TGCAGCGTGAAACAGGGAACCTTACAAGAGACCCAGTACTTC. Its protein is CSVKQGTLQETQYF.

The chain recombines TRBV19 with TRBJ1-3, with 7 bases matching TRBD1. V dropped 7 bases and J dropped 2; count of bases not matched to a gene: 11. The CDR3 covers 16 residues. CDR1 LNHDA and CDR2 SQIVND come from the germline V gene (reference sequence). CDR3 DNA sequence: TGTGCCAGTACCCGGGGCAAGGGACAGCCTGGAAACACCATATATTTT. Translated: CASTRGKGQPGNTIYF.

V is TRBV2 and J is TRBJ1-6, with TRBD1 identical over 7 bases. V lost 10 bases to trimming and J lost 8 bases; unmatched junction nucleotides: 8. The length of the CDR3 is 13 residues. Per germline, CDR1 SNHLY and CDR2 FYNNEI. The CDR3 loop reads CANRQGWDSPLHF. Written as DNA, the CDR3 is TGTGCCAATAGACAGGGATGGGATTCACCCCTCCACTTT.

The CDR3 is CASSEEQRNTIYF. DNA of the CDR3: TGTGCCAGCAGTGAAGAACAGAGAAACACCATATATTTT. The gene calls are TRBV6-1 and TRBJ1-3, with unresolved D. Germline CDR1 MNHNS, CDR2 SASEGT. Trimming left V 1 base short and J 5 bases short, with 6 bases between. The CDR3 loop spans 13 amino acids.

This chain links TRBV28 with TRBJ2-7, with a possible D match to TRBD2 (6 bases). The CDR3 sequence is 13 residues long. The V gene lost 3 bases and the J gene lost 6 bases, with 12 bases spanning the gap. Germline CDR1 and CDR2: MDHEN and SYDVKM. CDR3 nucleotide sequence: TGTGCCAGCAGTTTCGGAGGGTCGGGCGAGCAGTACTTC. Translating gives CASSFGGSGEQYF.